The 26 T cell receptor beta chains reported below all come from one sample, sequenced in a study of cytomegalovirus exposure and HLA in healthy donors. PCR involved 60 Vbeta and 13 Jbeta primers. The repertoire was sequenced with immunoSEQ multiplex PCR; TCRdb's copy has only in-frame clones and lacks some. The profile shows around 170,000 clones, 81% of them singletons. Material for sequencing was PBMCs. These receptors were taken from a middle-aged man in good health and CMV-seronegative.

The chain is built from TRBV16 and TRBJ2-7, with unresolved D. Germline V gene lookup returns CDR1 KGHSY and CDR2 FQNENV. There are 12 residues in the CDR3. V lost 2 bases to trimming and J lost 2 bases, with 4 bases between them. The CDR3 region is CASSQLPYEQYF. The CDR3 DNA is TGTGCCAGCAGCCAACTCCCCTACGAGCAGTACTTC.

The CDR3 DNA reads TGTGCCAGCAGCTCCACAGGGGCTAATGGCTACACCTTC. This codes for CASSSTGANGYTF. The chain couples TRBV6-5 to TRBJ1-2, with 7 nucleotides matching TRBD1. Trimming took 6 bases from V and 6 from J; bases not matched to a gene: 7. Germline CDR1 MNHEY, CDR2 SVGAGI. The CDR3 is made up of 13 amino acids.

The chain couples TRBV27 to TRBJ2-3, with a weak D call TRBD1 (5 bases). With 3 bases removed from V and 5 bases from J, the gap between germline ends came to 9 bases. The CDR3 length is 13 residues. Germline loops: CDR1 MNHEY, CDR2 SMNVEV (reference sequence). In DNA form, the CDR3 reads TGTGCCAGCAGTTTGGGGCCTATAGATACGCAGTATTTT. Its translation is CASSLGPIDTQYF.

The chain carries TRBV5-4 and TRBJ2-1; 9 bases line up with TRBD1. V lost 2 bases, J lost 7 bases, and 7 bases stayed unmatched. The CDR3 loop spans 15 amino acids. Germline loops: CDR1 SGHNT, CDR2 YYREEE (reference sequence). CDR3 sequence reads: CASSFRQGVLNEQFF. The CDR3 DNA follows: TGTGCCAGCAGCTTCCGACAGGGGGTTTTGAATGAGCAGTTCTTC.

Comment on this clone: A read error may account for a junction end that differs from germline. This chain uses TRBV9 with TRBJ1-2; TRBD1 aligns across 7 bases. The CDR3 totals 14 residues. From germline, CDR1 is SGDLS and CDR2 YYNGEE. CDR3 sequence: CASSVRGTEGPFFF. The CDR3 DNA sequence: TGTGCCAGCAGCGTTCGTGGGACAGAGGGTCCTTTTTTCTTC.

The chain joins TRBV19 to TRBJ1-1, with 7 bases matching TRBD1. The CDR3 has 13 amino acids. CDR1 is LNHDA and CDR2 is SQIVND in the germline V gene (reference sequence). Trimming removed 9 bases from V and 1 base from J; junction bases left unmatched: 5. The CDR3 DNA reads TGTGCCAGCGTAACAGGGGAGAACACTGAAGCTTTCTTT. Encoded protein: CASVTGENTEAFF.

This clone was seen only once. This sequence joins TRBV18 and TRBJ2-1, with TRBD1 identical over 8 bases. This CDR3 region has 16 residues. Germline CDR1 and CDR2: KGHSH and LQKENI. V shed 0 bases, J shed 7 bases, and the junction held 8 bases outside the gene matches. CDR3 DNA sequence: TGTGCCAGCTCACCACCGGGACAGGCTAGTTTGAATGAGCAGTTCTTC. It yields the protein CASSPPGQASLNEQFF.

The chain is built from TRBV9 and TRBJ1-2; the D is unclear. Germline lookup yields CDR1 SGDLS and CDR2 YYNGEE. The V gene lost 4 bases and the J gene lost 8 bases, with 21 bases spanning the gap. This CDR3 comprises 15 residues. Here the CDR3 DNA reads TGTGCCAGCAGCCCCTTGACTGGGTATTTGGAAGGCTACACCTTC. This codes for CASSPLTGYLEGYTF.

The chain combines TRBV30 with TRBJ1-4, with a tentative D call TRBD1 (5 bases). Germline V CDR1 and CDR2: GTSNPN, SVGIG (reference sequence). The CDR3 spans 11 residues. V lost 1 base and J 8 bases, leaving 5 bases between the germline ends. DNA of the CDR3: TGTGCCTGGAGTGAGGGGGAAAAACTGTTTTTT. Translating it yields CAWSEGEKLFF.

Here the CDR3 reads CASSPNWGLHEQYF. The CDR3 coding sequence is TGTGCCAGCAGCCCGAACTGGGGGCTCCACGAGCAGTACTTC. This rearrangement joins TRBV5-6 to TRBJ2-7, with a weak D call TRBD1 (6 bases). Trimming removed 4 bases from V and 5 bases from J, with 16 bases in between. The CDR3 sequence is 14 residues long. Germline loops: CDR1 SGHDT, CDR2 YYEEEE.

V and J are TRBV7-9 and TRBJ2-1; 9 bases align to TRBD1. Germline trimming cut 7 bases from V and 6 bases from J; bases unmatched to any gene: 10. This CDR3 has 15 residues. Germline V lookup: CDR1 SEHNR, CDR2 FQNEAQ (reference sequence). CDR3: CASTELQGAVNEQFF. Written as DNA, the CDR3 is TGTGCCAGCACCGAATTACAGGGGGCGGTCAATGAGCAGTTCTTC.

V usage is TRBV29-1 and J usage is TRBJ1-2, with D perhaps TRBD1 (6 bases). CDR3 length: 16 residues. V gave up 0 bases and J gave up 0 bases, with 14 bases separating them. CDR1 and CDR2 (germline): SQVTM, ANQGSEA. CDR3 region: CSVEDPYRATNYGYTF. CDR3 nucleotide sequence: TGCAGCGTTGAAGATCCCTACAGGGCCACTAACTATGGCTACACCTTC.

The gene calls are TRBV9 and TRBJ1-5; D might be TRBD1 (6 bases). The CDR3 is 14 residues long. In germline, CDR1 is SGDLS, CDR2 YYNGEE. CDR3 amino acids: CGGRREESNQPQHF. CDR3 DNA: TGTGGGGGGCGTAGGGAAGAAAGCAATCAGCCCCAGCATTTT.

This chain joins TRBV5-1 and TRBJ2-3; 11 bases are a match to TRBD2. This CDR3 has 16 amino acids. Germline CDR1 reads SGHRS; CDR2 reads YFSETQ. The ends lost 6 bases at V and 0 bases at J; junction bases unmatched: 6. CDR3 in amino acids: CASTVGTSGSTDTQYF. In DNA, the CDR3 is TGCGCCAGCACCGTTGGGACTAGCGGAAGCACAGATACGCAGTATTTT.

The chain uses TRBV4-3 and TRBJ1-5; D is ambiguous. The ends were cut back, 1 base at V and 4 bases at J, with 8 bases in the middle. The CDR3 extends over 14 amino acids. Germline-derived CDR1 and CDR2 are LGHNA and YSLEER. CDR3 in DNA: TGCGCCAGCAGCCAAGCCAGAAAGAATCAGCCCCAGCATTTT. It specifies CASSQARKNQPQHF.

As for this clone: Distinct nucleotide sequences in the sample also encode this CDR3. This chain joins TRBV29-1 and TRBJ2-7; D gene uncertain. V was pared by 4 bases and J by 0 bases, with 10 bases between. There are 13 residues in the CDR3. CDR1 and CDR2 (germline): SQVTM, ANQGSEA. In nucleotides, the CDR3 is TGCAGCGTTGCGGTGGAGTCCTCCTACGAGCAGTACTTC. This sequence encodes CSVAVESSYEQYF.

The chain links TRBV4-3 to TRBJ1-5; weak D call: TRBD1 (5 bases). Germline CDR1 is LGHNA and CDR2 is YSLEER. The CDR3 sequence is 13 residues long. V was cut by 1 base and J by 11 bases, with 12 bases left in between. CDR3 sequence: CASSQGTWGAQHF. CDR3 in DNA: TGCGCCAGCAGCCAAGGAACCTGGGGGGCCCAGCATTTT.

The V call is TRBV11-2, the J call TRBJ2-7; 10 positions agree with TRBD1. V lost 6 bases to trimming and J lost 3 bases; unmatched junction nucleotides: 8. Per germline, CDR1 SGHAT and CDR2 FQNNGV. The CDR3 length is 15 residues. CDR3 protein: CASRKPGQGSYEQYF. CDR3 in DNA: TGTGCCAGCAGAAAACCGGGACAGGGGAGCTACGAGCAGTACTTC.

The chain is built from TRBV2 and TRBJ2-7, with 9 bases lining up with TRBD1. The CDR3 loop spans 14 amino acids. V dropped 4 bases and J dropped 7; count of bases not matched to a gene: 8. Germline V CDR1 and CDR2: SNHLY, FYNNEI. CDR3 sequence reads: CASSGDRAREEQYF. The CDR3 DNA is TGTGCCAGCAGTGGGGACAGGGCTCGGGAGGAGCAGTACTTC.

V gene TRBV6-1 combines with J gene TRBJ1-3, with D maybe TRBD1 (6 bases). Germline lookup yields CDR1 MNHNS and CDR2 SASEGT. Trimming stripped 11 bases from V and 4 bases from J, with 15 bases between. This CDR3 has 13 residues. CDR3 DNA: TGTGCCTGTAGCGGGACAATCGGAAACACCATATATTTT. Its translation is CACSGTIGNTIYF.

The chain recombines TRBV6-5 with TRBJ2-1, with D uncertain. This CDR3 comprises 14 residues. Germline CDR1 and CDR2: MNHEY and SVGAGI. Trimming stripped 0 bases from V and 12 bases from J, with 15 bases between. The CDR3: CASSYSPGTDGQFF. The CDR3 DNA sequence: TGTGCCAGCAGTTACTCTCCAGGAACCGATGGGCAGTTCTTC.

This sequence joins TRBV2 and TRBJ2-1; D is unresolved. The V end lost 3 bases, the J end lost 4 bases, and 4 bases lay between the germline ends. The length of the CDR3 is 12 residues. Germline CDR1 SNHLY, CDR2 FYNNEI. CDR3 nucleotides: TGTGCCAGCAGTGACCAATACAATGAGCAGTTCTTC. It translates to CASSDQYNEQFF.

This chain connects TRBV15 to TRBJ1-3, with a tentative D call TRBD1 (6 bases). Germline lookup yields CDR1 LNHNV and CDR2 YYDKDF (reference sequence). Deletions cut 5 bases from V and 0 bases from J, with 11 bases between. The CDR3 runs to 15 residues. The CDR3 DNA reads TGTGCCACCAGCCCGGGACAAGTCTCTGGAAACACCATATATTTT. Its protein is CATSPGQVSGNTIYF.

The chain has TRBV7-2 and TRBJ1-5; tentative D call: TRBD1 (6 bases). Trimming pared 5 bases from V and 4 bases from J, leaving 12 bases between. The CDR3 contains 14 residues. The germline CDR1 and CDR2 sequences are SGHTA and FQGNSA. CDR3 DNA: TGTGCCAGCAGCCCCCGGACAGTTAATCAGCCCCAGCATTTT. The encoded protein is CASSPRTVNQPQHF.

V gene TRBV11-2 combines with J gene TRBJ2-7; unclear D gene. From germline, CDR1 is SGHAT and CDR2 FQNNGV. The CDR3 is 12 residues long. Trimming left V 4 bases short and J 3 bases short, with 7 bases between. CDR3 sequence: CASSSLSYEQYF. The CDR3 DNA reads as TGTGCCAGCAGCTCGCTGAGCTACGAGCAGTACTTC.

The V and J genes are TRBV7-2 and TRBJ1-5, with 7 nucleotides matching TRBD1. Germline-derived CDR1 and CDR2 are SGHTA and FQGNSA. Germline trimming cut 11 bases from V and 5 bases from J; bases unmatched to any gene: 12. The CDR3 runs to 14 residues. The CDR3 spells CASGGTAPDQPQHF. In DNA form, the CDR3 reads TGTGCCTCAGGGGGGACCGCCCCCGATCAGCCCCAGCATTTT.